These 8 T cell receptor beta chains came from one sample sequenced in a study of cytotoxic CD8 clonotypes in ibrutinib-treated CLL. The assay was immunoSEQ multiplex PCR, and TCRdb's table has in-frame clones only and misses some. The sample consists of under 150,000 clones, 80% of them appearing once. The starting material was PBMCs, obtained after 36 months of ibrutinib treatment. All receptors derive from a human donor with chronic lymphocytic leukemia.

The CDR3 region has the DNA TGCGCCAGCAGCTTGACCGACCCCGGGGGCGAACTCCGTACGCAGTATTTT. This sequence encodes CASSLTDPGGELRTQYF. The chain uses TRBV5-1 and TRBJ2-3; D may match TRBD1 or TRBD2 (6 bases each). CDR3 size: 17 residues. Germline loops: CDR1 SGHRS, CDR2 YFSETQ. Trimming stripped 1 base from V and 8 bases from J, with 23 bases between.

V usage is TRBV15 and J usage is TRBJ2-7, with 12 bases fitting TRBD1. The CDR3 is 15 residues long. Trimming at V came to 0 bases and at J to 7 bases, leaving 4 bases not matched to a gene. Germline CDR1 LNHNV, CDR2 YYDKDF (reference sequence). CDR3 region: CATSREGQGAFEQYF. The CDR3 nucleotides are TGTGCCACCAGCAGAGAGGGACAGGGGGCTTTTGAGCAGTACTTC.

The rearrangement links TRBV30 to TRBJ1-1, with D possibly being TRBD1 (6 bases). This CDR3 region has 15 residues. Germline V gene data show CDR1 as GTSNPN and CDR2 as SVGIG (reference sequence). Deletions cut 0 bases from V and 4 bases from J, with 15 bases between. CDR3 DNA sequence: TGTGCCTGGAGTGTACTGGGGGCCGTGGGCACTGAAGCTTTCTTT. This encodes CAWSVLGAVGTEAFF.

The gene calls are TRBV2 and TRBJ2-7, with 8 bases matching TRBD1. The germline V gene has CDR1 SNHLY and CDR2 FYNNEI. The CDR3 is 12 residues long. V gave up 2 bases and J gave up 12 bases; unmatched junction bases: 6. DNA of the CDR3: TGTGCCAGCAGTGAAACGACAGGGGCTGGGTACTTC. This codes for CASSETTGAGYF.

V and J are TRBV5-1 and TRBJ2-2; possible D gene TRBD1, 6 bases. This CDR3 is built from 14 residues. The germline CDR1 and CDR2 sequences are SGHRS and YFSETQ. Trimming cost V 4 bases and J 3 bases, with 10 bases left between them. The DNA of the CDR3 is TGCGCCAGCAGCCCCTGGACAGACACCGGGGAGCTGTTTTTT. Its protein is CASSPWTDTGELFF.

The chain recombines TRBV29-1 with TRBJ2-7, with 12 bases aligning to TRBD2. This CDR3 region has 15 residues. The trim removed 4 bases at V and 2 bases at J, leaving 6 bases unmatched. The V gene's germline CDR1 is SQVTM and CDR2 ANQGSEA. The CDR3 protein is CSVAMTSGRTYEQYF. The DNA for the CDR3 is TGCAGCGTTGCGATGACTAGCGGGAGAACCTACGAGCAGTACTTC.

This sequence joins TRBV28 and TRBJ2-7; D ambiguous. Trimming cost V 2 bases and J 2 bases, with 4 bases left between them. CDR3 length equals 12 residues. The germline CDR1 and CDR2 sequences are MDHEN and SYDVKM. The DNA of the CDR3 is TGTGCCAGCAGTTTAGCCCCCTACGAGCAGTACTTC. Its protein is CASSLAPYEQYF.

The V call is TRBV2, the J call TRBJ2-1, with TRBD1 matching 10 bases. V was clipped by 4 bases and J by 4 bases; unmatched bases: 1. The CDR3 has 14 amino acids. Germline CDR1 is SNHLY and CDR2 is FYNNEI. The CDR3 protein is CASSGGQGYNEQFF. CDR3 DNA sequence: TGTGCCAGCAGTGGGGGACAGGGGTACAATGAGCAGTTCTTC.